The clone carrying this T cell receptor (beta chain) was seen only a few times. Its antigen is unidentified. Prior to thyroid surgery, none of the patients had received any treatment. CDR1 SGDLS and CDR2 YYNGEE come from the germline V gene. CDR3 length: 18 residues. Trimming cost V 3 bases and J 4 bases, with 22 bases left between them. This entry comes from a study of metastatic and nonmetastatic thyroid tumors. Whole-study context: Malignant thyroid and benign thyroid patients provided blood and tumor or nodule tissue whose repertoires were compared.

As handled by the study authors: Using the CDR3 differences seen across clinicopathological groups, the authors built a distant-metastasis classifier for papillary thyroid cancer, which was meant to discriminate distant-metastatic patients. TCRdb re-called the PCR reads via MiXCR. TCRdb's processing, not the study's, gives the V and J calls here. The data hold around 22,000 clones, with around a third observed a single time. Study results and limitations: Malignant thyroid tumors reportedly had TCR beta diversity that was significantly higher than in benign nodules, in blood and tumor.

Sequenced sample: blood. The sequence derives from a male donor with papillary thyroid cancer or a benign thyroid nodule (not recorded which). Some clones in this sample may be carry-over from other donors' samples. This chain connects TRBV9 to TRBJ1-4; weak D call: TRBD1 (6 bases). The chain's CDR3 is CASSASPLMDSNNEKLFF. CDR3 nucleotides: TGTGCCAGCAGCGCTTCGCCCCTCATGGACAGCAATAATGAAAAACTGTTTTTT.